The rows below give T cell receptor beta chains drawn from one sample of a study of blood T cell repertoires in COVID-19. This table comes from immunoSEQ multiplex PCR, and its TCRdb copy is limited to in-frame clones, with some not included. The profile shows roughly 180,000 clones, more than 70% of them singletons. Sequencing was performed on peripheral blood. Source of these receptors: a young woman with acute or convalescent COVID-19. Each CDR3 is given with its conserved first and last residue. A D gene is named only where the DNA matches it firmly. A clone size is listed for some rows: how often the clone was seen (once, few, many), or a class if it is expanded.

D: -
J: TRBJ1-2
V: TRBV25-1
size: -
DNA: TGTGCCAGCGGTGGGCCTCGCTACACCTTC
CDR3: CASGGPRYTF

D: TRBD1
J: TRBJ1-2
V: TRBV20-1
size: -
DNA: TGCAGTGCTAGTGACCCCCGGACAGGATCCTACACCTTC
CDR3: CSASDPRTGSYTF

D: -
J: TRBJ1-1
V: TRBV5-1
size: -
DNA: TGCGCCAGCAGCTTGGTGGCAGACAGTGAAGCTTTCTTT
CDR3: CASSLVADSEAFF

D: -
J: TRBJ2-3
V: TRBV12-5
size: -
DNA: TGTGCTAGTGGTTTTGGGGGGACAGATACGCAGTATTTT
CDR3: CASGFGGTDTQYF

D: -
J: TRBJ2-1
V: TRBV7-6
size: -
DNA: TGTGCCAGCAGCTTAGGTGGCGGGGCGGCTTCCTACAATGAGCAGTTCTTC
CDR3: CASSLGGGAASYNEQFF

D: -
J: TRBJ2-3
V: TRBV5-1
size: -
DNA: TGCGCCAGCAGCTTGCCCTATGATACGCAGTATTTT
CDR3: CASSLPYDTQYF

D: -
J: TRBJ2-5
V: TRBV6-5
size: -
DNA: TGTGCCAGCAGTTACATGGAGACGGGGACCCAGTACTTC
CDR3: CASSYMETGTQYF

D: TRBD1
J: TRBJ1-3
V: TRBV18
size: -
DNA: TGTGCCAGCTCACCGGGACAGTCGGTAGGAAACACCATATATTTT
CDR3: CASSPGQSVGNTIYF

D: TRBD2
J: TRBJ2-2
V: TRBV20-1
size: -
DNA: TGCAGTGCTATTGATAGCGGGAGACCCACCGGGGAGCTGTTTTTT
CDR3: CSAIDSGRPTGELFF

D: -
J: TRBJ1-1
V: TRBV11-1
size: -
DNA: TGTGCCAGCAGCGTACAGGTGTCTAACACTGAAGCTTTCTTT
CDR3: CASSVQVSNTEAFF

D: TRBD2
J: TRBJ2-5
V: TRBV27
size: -
DNA: TGTGCCAGCAGAAAGGGACTAGCAAAAGAGACCCAGTACTTC
CDR3: CASRKGLAKETQYF

D: -
J: TRBJ2-1
V: TRBV2
size: -
DNA: TGTGCCAGCAGTGACTGGGCCTCTAATGAGCAGTTCTTC
CDR3: CASSDWASNEQFF

D: -
J: TRBJ2-3
V: TRBV30
size: -
DNA: TGTGCCTGGAGTGTAAGACCCGGGTCGGATACGCAGTATTTT
CDR3: CAWSVRPGSDTQYF

D: TRBD2
J: TRBJ2-1
V: TRBV5-4
size: -
DNA: TGTGCCAGCAGCCCGAGAGGGGGGCGGGAGGGCCCCGGGGAGCAGTTCTTC
CDR3: CASSPRGGREGPGEQFF

D: -
J: TRBJ1-2
V: TRBV5-4
size: -
DNA: TGTGCCAGCAGCTTTTTGGAGAACTATGGCTACACCTTC
CDR3: CASSFLENYGYTF

D: -
J: TRBJ2-7
V: TRBV7-9
size: once
DNA: TGTGCCAGCAGCACGAGTAGCTCCTACGAGCAGTACTTC
CDR3: CASSTSSSYEQYF

D: TRBD2
J: TRBJ2-3
V: TRBV2
size: -
DNA: TGTGCCAGCAATCGACTAGCGGGATTCGGTGATACGCAGTATTTT
CDR3: CASNRLAGFGDTQYF

D: -
J: TRBJ2-3
V: TRBV11-2
size: -
DNA: TGTGCCAGCAGCTTCCCGACAGGAACGGGCACAGATACGCAGTATTTT
CDR3: CASSFPTGTGTDTQYF

D: TRBD2
J: TRBJ2-7
V: TRBV2
size: -
DNA: TGTGCCAGCAGCGGCGGACCCGGGGGGGAGATCGAGCAGTACTTC
CDR3: CASSGGPGGEIEQYF

D: TRBD2
J: TRBJ2-2
V: TRBV5-5
size: -
DNA: TGTGCCAGCAGCTTAAGGACTAGCGGGACTGGGGAGCTGTTTTTT
CDR3: CASSLRTSGTGELFF

D: -
J: TRBJ2-7
V: TRBV21-1
size: few
DNA: TGTGCCAGCAGCACTCGGACAGGGAGCTACGAGCAGTACTTC
CDR3: CASSTRTGSYEQYF

D: TRBD1
J: TRBJ1-1
V: TRBV7-9
size: -
DNA: TGTGCCAGCAGAGAATGGACAGGGGACGAAGCTTTCTTT
CDR3: CASREWTGDEAFF

D: -
J: TRBJ1-1
V: TRBV5-1
size: -
DNA: TGCGCCAGCAGCCGCCTGGTAGCCGAAGGCACTGAAGCTTTCTTT
CDR3: CASSRLVAEGTEAFF

D: TRBD2
J: TRBJ2-2
V: TRBV19
size: -
DNA: TGTGCCAGCCGGACTAGCGGGACGAACTTTTTCGGGGAGCTGTTTTTT
CDR3: CASRTSGTNFFGELFF

D: -
J: TRBJ2-7
V: TRBV7-8
size: -
DNA: TGTGCCAGCAGCTTCCAGGGGATTATCACATTC
CDR3: CASSFQGIITF

D: -
J: TRBJ2-7
V: TRBV11-3
size: -
DNA: TGTGCCAGCAGCTTAGGGGGGAGGAGAACCTACGAGCAGTACTTC
CDR3: CASSLGGRRTYEQYF

D: -
J: TRBJ1-4
V: TRBV5-6
size: -
DNA: TGTGCCAGCAGCCCCGCGTTAGGAGGGGTAAACGAAAAACTGTTTTTT
CDR3: CASSPALGGVNEKLFF

D: TRBD1
J: TRBJ2-5
V: TRBV5-1
size: -
DNA: TGCGCCAGCAGCTTGGTGGGACAGGGTCAAGAGACCCAGTACTTC
CDR3: CASSLVGQGQETQYF

D: TRBD2
J: TRBJ2-3
V: TRBV4-2
size: few
DNA: TGTGCCAGCAGCCCACAAACACTAGCGGGCACAGATACGCAGTATTTT
CDR3: CASSPQTLAGTDTQYF

D: -
J: TRBJ2-1
V: TRBV29-1
size: -
DNA: TGCAGCGTTCAAGGTCCGGAGCAGTTCTTC
CDR3: CSVQGPEQFF

D: -
J: TRBJ2-7
V: TRBV6-5
size: -
DNA: TGTGCCAGCAGTCTGGGGCCCGTCTCCTACGAGCAGTACTTC
CDR3: CASSLGPVSYEQYF

D: -
J: TRBJ2-1
V: TRBV7-9
size: -
DNA: TGTGCCAGCAGCTTACCTGTGAGTTCCTACAATGAGCAGTTCTTC
CDR3: CASSLPVSSYNEQFF

D: TRBD1
J: TRBJ2-3
V: TRBV5-1
size: -
DNA: TGCGCCAGCGGCACAGGGGGGACAGATACGCAGTATTTT
CDR3: CASGTGGTDTQYF

D: -
J: TRBJ1-2
V: TRBV3-1/TRBV3-2
size: -
DNA: TGTGCCAGCAGCCAAGATCTCTTGGGGGCGCACACCTTC
CDR3: CASSQDLLGAHTF

D: TRBD1
J: TRBJ2-7
V: TRBV2
size: -
DNA: TGTGCCAGCAGTGAAATAGACAGGGGGACCTACGAGCAGTACTTC
CDR3: CASSEIDRGTYEQYF

D: -
J: TRBJ2-5
V: TRBV15
size: -
DNA: TGTGCCACCAGCAGTAACGGCGGAAGAGAGACCCAGTACTTC
CDR3: CATSSNGGRETQYF

D: TRBD1
J: TRBJ1-2
V: TRBV10-3
size: -
DNA: TGTGCCATCAGCCTAGACAGGGGGCAAGGCTACACCTTC
CDR3: CAISLDRGQGYTF

D: -
J: TRBJ1-4
V: TRBV5-1
size: -
DNA: TGCGCCAGCAGCTTGGCCGGGGGGACTAATGAAAAACTGTTTTTT
CDR3: CASSLAGGTNEKLFF

D: -
J: TRBJ2-7
V: TRBV6-2/TRBV6-3
size: -
DNA: TGTGCCAGCAGTAACCCAGGTGGCGAGCAGTACTTC
CDR3: CASSNPGGEQYF

D: -
J: TRBJ2-3
V: TRBV27
size: -
DNA: TGTGCCGCCTCCGGGGGCACAGATACGCAGTATTTT
CDR3: CAASGGTDTQYF

D: -
J: TRBJ2-7
V: TRBV5-1
size: few
DNA: TGCGCCAGCAGCTCCCACGTAGGGGCGCGTGGGGAGCAGTACTTC
CDR3: CASSSHVGARGEQYF

D: -
J: TRBJ1-3
V: TRBV30
size: few
DNA: TGTGCCTGGAGTGTAGACAGCCACTCTGGAAACACCATATATTTT
CDR3: CAWSVDSHSGNTIYF

D: TRBD2
J: TRBJ2-3
V: TRBV28
size: -
DNA: TGTGCCAGCAGCCGACCATCCTTGGCGGGAGGTATAGATACGCAGTATTTT
CDR3: CASSRPSLAGGIDTQYF

D: -
J: TRBJ2-7
V: TRBV9
size: -
DNA: TGTGCCAGCAGCGTAGATAGCTTCGGCTACGAGCAGTACTTC
CDR3: CASSVDSFGYEQYF

D: -
J: TRBJ2-3
V: TRBV5-1
size: -
DNA: TGCGCCAGCAGACTAGCTGGGGACACAGATACGCAGTATTTT
CDR3: CASRLAGDTDTQYF

D: -
J: TRBJ2-7
V: TRBV4-2
size: -
DNA: TGTGCCAGCAGCCAAGGTGAAGTTCTGGAGGACGAGCAGTACTTC
CDR3: CASSQGEVLEDEQYF

D: -
J: TRBJ1-6
V: TRBV19
size: -
DNA: TGTGCCAGTAGTATCGGGAGAAGTTCACCCCTCCACTTT
CDR3: CASSIGRSSPLHF

D: TRBD1
J: TRBJ1-2
V: TRBV9
size: -
DNA: TGTGCCAGCAGCGTAGCGGGACAGAGTAACTATGGCTACACCTTC
CDR3: CASSVAGQSNYGYTF

D: -
J: TRBJ1-1
V: TRBV7-9
size: -
DNA: TGTGCCAGCAGTTCATGGGCCGGGAAGAACACTGAAGCTTTCTTT
CDR3: CASSSWAGKNTEAFF

D: -
J: TRBJ2-3
V: TRBV28
size: few
DNA: TGTGCCAGCAGGCTAGCAGATACGCAGTATTTT
CDR3: CASRLADTQYF

D: -
J: TRBJ2-3
V: TRBV3-1/TRBV3-2
size: -
DNA: TGTGCCAGCAGCCTTCTGGCCGCAGGAACAGATACGCAGTATTTT
CDR3: CASSLLAAGTDTQYF

D: -
J: TRBJ2-1
V: TRBV25-1
size: -
DNA: TGTGCCAGCAGTGAATATATCAGGACGGGAGACAATGAGCAGTTCTTC
CDR3: CASSEYIRTGDNEQFF

D: -
J: TRBJ1-1
V: TRBV13
size: -
DNA: TGTGCCAGCAGTCAGACTTGGGACACTGAAGCTTTCTTT
CDR3: CASSQTWDTEAFF

D: -
J: TRBJ1-1
V: TRBV12-3/TRBV12-4
size: -
DNA: TGTGCCAGCCAAGATATGGGGGGTTCTGAAGCTTTCTTT
CDR3: CASQDMGGSEAFF

D: TRBD2
J: TRBJ2-1
V: TRBV5-4
size: -
DNA: TGTGCCAGCAGCTTGGGAACCCCCCGGACTAGCGGGGGGCCCAATGAGCAGTTCTTC
CDR3: CASSLGTPRTSGGPNEQFF